This T cell receptor beta chain was obtained from a study of blood T cell repertoires in COVID-19. Looking at the study overall: PBMCs, B-cell-depleted T cells, or T cells were the source of the cDNA or gDNA that made up the material.

The J segment lost 4 bases and the V segment lost 4 bases, leaving 10 bases of the junction unmatched. Germline V gene lookup returns CDR1 LGHDT and CDR2 YNNKEL (reference sequence). The CDR3 is 17 residues long. Here immunoSEQ multiplex PCR was the method, and the copy in TCRdb shows in-frame clones only, minus some. The table has more than 200,000 clones, approximately 80% seen once. Ages ranged from about 18 to 89 years, with residence in approximately 23 US areas. The study assigned cohorts using participant-reported clinical history. The source of this sequence is a man aged 25-40 years with acute COVID-19. V usage is TRBV3-1 (or the pseudogene TRBV3-2) and J usage is TRBJ1-5, with 10 bases identical to TRBD1. The sample taken for sequencing was PBMCs or T cells enriched from blood (not recorded which). The CDR3 DNA is TGTGCCAGCAGCCGCGCGGTTAGGGACAGGGGTAATCAGCCCCAGCATTTT. The encoded protein is CASSRAVRDRGNQPQHF.